The 3 T cell receptor beta chains listed next were all sequenced from one sample in a study of T cell responses to AZD1222 COVID-19 vaccine. Generated by immunoSEQ multiplex PCR, the TCRdb table keeps only in-frame clones and is missing some. The sample contains around 150,000 clones, about 92% of which appear only once. The sequencing here drew on peripheral blood, taken 28 days after the second AZD1222 dose. The receptors shown here come from an adult who received the AZD1222 COVID-19 vaccine.

The chain has TRBV25-1 and TRBJ2-1; 9 bases match TRBD2. The germline gives CDR1 MGHDK, CDR2 SYGVNS. CDR3 length: 17 residues. Trimming cost V 2 bases and J 6 bases; bases outside gene matches: 11. The CDR3 loop is CASSEPGRREGGNEQFF. The CDR3 DNA follows: TGTGCCAGCAGTGAACCGGGTAGGCGGGAGGGCGGCAATGAGCAGTTCTTC. Full variable domain (remainder filled in from reference TRBV25-1 and TRBJ2-1): EADIYQTPRYLVIGTGKKITLECSQTMGHDKMYWYQQDPGMELHLIHYSYGVNSTEKGDLSSESTVSRIRTEHFPLTLESARPSHTSQYLCASSEPGRREGGNEQFFGPGTRLTVL.

The chain combines TRBV28 with TRBJ1-2; D perhaps matches TRBD1 (6 bases). V shed 2 bases and J shed 4 bases, with 11 bases lying between them. The CDR3 loop spans 14 amino acids. Germline CDR1 is MDHEN and CDR2 is SYDVKM. The CDR3 is CASSLPGHLYGYTF. DNA of the CDR3: TGTGCCAGCAGTTTACCGGGACACCTCTATGGCTACACCTTC.

V and J are TRBV11-3 and TRBJ2-7; TRBD2 matches 12 bases. Germline V gives CDR1 SGHNT, CDR2 YENEEA. V gave up 5 bases and J gave up 2 bases; unmatched junction bases: 13. This CDR3 spans 18 amino acids. The CDR3 spells CASSPPGLTSGGTYEQYF. Here the CDR3 DNA reads TGTGCCAGCAGCCCCCCTGGCCTTACTAGCGGGGGGACCTACGAGCAGTACTTC.